A selection of T cell receptor beta chains follows, all from one sample in a study of blood T cell repertoires in COVID-19. The protocol was immunoSEQ multiplex PCR, while the TCRdb copy is restricted to in-frame clones and leaves out a portion. The table has roughly 68,000 clones, roughly 80% seen once. Sequencing was performed on peripheral blood. These TCRs come from a woman between 45 and 60 years old with acute or convalescent COVID-19. Each CDR3 is given with its conserved first and last residue. Clone size is not always given. Where it is, it says once, few, many or a class for expanded clones.

abundance,v_gene,j_gene,CDR3aa
NA,TRBV11-2,TRBJ1-1,CASSLFMNTEAFF
NA,TRBV10-2,TRBJ1-2,CASSELPDYGYTF
NA,TRBV20-1,TRBJ1-6,CSASAGGNSPLHF
NA,TRBV5-4,TRBJ2-1,CASSFFAGDNEQFF
NA,TRBV5-1,TRBJ2-7,CASSEDWTARGEQYF
NA,TRBV6-5,TRBJ1-2,CASSRAFGYTF
few,TRBV6-5,TRBJ1-5,CASSPGTGGGQPQHF
NA,TRBV4-2,TRBJ1-5,CASSPTLDAGEQNQPQHF
once,TRBV4-1,TRBJ2-4,CASSHSTGEGIQYF
few,TRBV27,TRBJ2-3,CASSLGPGVTDTQYF
NA,TRBV2,TRBJ1-5,CASTQSGQSNQPQHF
NA,TRBV12-2,TRBJ2-1,CASRSRAGYEQFF
NA,TRBV20-1,TRBJ2-3,CSASDGTGLSDTQYF
NA,TRBV7-6,TRBJ2-5,CASSFPGTSGDNPETQYF
NA,TRBV20-1,TRBJ2-7,CSASSVAGSYEQYF
NA,TRBV5-1,TRBJ2-1,CASSPRLAGGLSSYNEQFF
NA,TRBV6-5,TRBJ1-5,CASSLLRNQPQHF
NA,TRBV3-1/TRBV3-2,TRBJ2-3,CASRKSGSGNTQYF
NA,TRBV6-5,TRBJ1-2,CASRDRTGGYTF
few,TRBV11-3,TRBJ2-5,CASSPDGETQYF
NA,TRBV29-1,TRBJ1-2,CSLASPDRFDGYTF
NA,TRBV28,TRBJ1-6,CASIQPGYNSPLHF
few,TRBV27,TRBJ2-3,CASRREGLTDTQYF
NA,TRBV3-1/TRBV3-2,TRBJ1-6,CASSQGTGNSPLHF
NA,TRBV14,TRBJ1-3,CASSQDLVTSSGNTIYF
NA,TRBV13,TRBJ1-2,CASSQHTPDRVANYGYTF
NA,TRBV29-1,TRBJ1-4,CSVEDPGRGEKLFF
NA,TRBV6-2/TRBV6-3,TRBJ1-1,CASSWGGLGAEAFF
NA,TRBV9,TRBJ2-2,CASSVGSGVVTGELFF
NA,TRBV7-9,TRBJ2-7,CASSLVLGQGIHEQYF
NA,TRBV27,TRBJ2-3,CASSSGSTSGTQYF
NA,TRBV5-5,TRBJ1-2,CASSLGTGGNGYTF
NA,TRBV28,TRBJ2-1,CASSLKGLAAYNEQFF